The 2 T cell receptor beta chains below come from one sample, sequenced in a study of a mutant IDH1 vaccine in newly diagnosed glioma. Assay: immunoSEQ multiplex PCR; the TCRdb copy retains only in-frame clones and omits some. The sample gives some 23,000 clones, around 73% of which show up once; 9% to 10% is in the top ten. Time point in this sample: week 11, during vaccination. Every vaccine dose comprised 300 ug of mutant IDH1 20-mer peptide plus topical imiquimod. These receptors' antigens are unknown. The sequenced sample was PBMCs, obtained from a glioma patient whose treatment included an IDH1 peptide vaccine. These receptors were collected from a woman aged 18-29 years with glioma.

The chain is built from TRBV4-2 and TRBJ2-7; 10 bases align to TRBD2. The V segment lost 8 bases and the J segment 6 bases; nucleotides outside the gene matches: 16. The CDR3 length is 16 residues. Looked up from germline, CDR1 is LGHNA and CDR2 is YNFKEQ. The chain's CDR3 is CASGKRGGDFGSEQYF. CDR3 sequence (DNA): TGTGCCAGCGGGAAGCGGGGGGGTGATTTTGGATCCGAGCAGTACTTC.

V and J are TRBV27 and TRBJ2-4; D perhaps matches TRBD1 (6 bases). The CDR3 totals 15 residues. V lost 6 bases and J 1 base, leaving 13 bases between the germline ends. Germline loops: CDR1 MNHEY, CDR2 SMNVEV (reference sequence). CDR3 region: CASSPNRVAKNIQYF. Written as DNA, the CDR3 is TGTGCCAGCAGCCCAAACAGGGTGGCCAAAAACATTCAGTACTTC.